Listed here are 8 T cell receptor beta chains from one sample, sequenced in a study of identical twins. One entry per CDR3 protein, called by TCRdb with MiXCR from the 5' RACE reads. The data contain around 290,000 distinct CDR3 sequences, nearly 9.5% of them singletons. The sample also formed part of further work on yellow fever vaccine responses in identical twins.

The specimen sequenced was CD8+ T cells sorted from blood. Receptor source: a woman in her late teens or twenties in good health.

This clonotype was counted ten times or more. A junction boundary mismatches the germline segment, possibly from a read error. The rearrangement uses TRBV7-7 and TRBJ2-1, with D unclear. This CDR3 spans 15 amino acids. Germline V CDR1 and CDR2: SSHAT, FNYEAQ (reference sequence). CDR3 coding DNA: TGTGCTAGCAGCCGGAGTAGGACCTCCTACAATGAGCAGTTCTTC. Its protein product is CASSRSRTSYNEQFF.

The sample holds one count of this clonotype. This sequence joins TRBV23-1 and TRBJ2-7; maybe TRBD2 (5 bases). TRBV23-1 is an ORF; its function is uncertain. This CDR3 comprises 15 residues. V lost 6 bases to trimming and J lost 4 bases, with 19 bases between them. The CDR3 reads CASRLSITGKYEQYF. The CDR3, as DNA: TGCGCCAGCAGACTTTCGATTACCGGGAAGTACGAGCAGTACTTC.

This clonotype was observed a few times. CDR3 in DNA: TGTGCCAGCATTTTTGGAAACACCATATATTTT. Its protein product is CASIFGNTIYF. This chain connects TRBV6-5 to TRBJ1-3; no reliable D call. V was cut by 7 bases and J by 3 bases, with 4 bases left in between. This CDR3 comprises 11 residues. The germline CDR1 and CDR2 sequences are MNHEY and SVGAGI.

The V and J genes are TRBV4-3 and TRBJ2-7; the D gene is possibly TRBD2 (5 bases). The CDR3 extends over 15 amino acids. The V gene lost 3 bases and the J gene lost 2 bases, with 14 bases spanning the gap. Per the germline V gene, CDR1 is LGHNA and CDR2 is YSLEER. CDR3 in amino acids: CASSQVLGPAYEQYF. The DNA for the CDR3 is TGCGCCAGCAGCCAGGTACTAGGACCCGCCTACGAGCAGTACTTC.

This clonotype was found many times. This sequence joins TRBV20-1 and TRBJ2-7, with D tentatively TRBD1 or TRBD2 (5 bases each). CDR3 length: 12 residues. Germline V CDR1 and CDR2: DFQATT, SNEGSKA (reference sequence). V was trimmed by 5 bases and J by 3 bases, leaving 11 bases between them. The CDR3 region has the DNA TGCAGTGCTGTTCGGGACGACTACGAGCAGTACTTC. Its translation: CSAVRDDYEQYF.

The V and J genes are TRBV7-6 and TRBJ2-5; 8 nucleotides match TRBD2. The CDR3 is 16 amino acids. Looked up from germline, CDR1 is SGHVS and CDR2 is FNYEAQ. With V trimmed by 2 bases and J by 1 base, 6 bases remained unmatched. CDR3 bases: TGTGCCAGCAGCTTAAGGGTAGCGGGAAGCCAAGAGACCCAGTACTTC. This sequence encodes CASSLRVAGSQETQYF.

This clonotype showed up many times. The chain is built from TRBV29-1 and TRBJ2-7; D is perhaps TRBD1 (6 bases). CDR3 size: 12 residues. Per germline, CDR1 SQVTM and CDR2 ANQGSEA. Here the CDR3 DNA reads TGCAGTGGGGGCACCAGCTCCTACGAGCAGTACTTC. Protein sequence: CSGGTSSYEQYF.

This clonotype has just a few counts. DNA of the CDR3: TGTGCCAGCAGCTCTAAAGGTTACGAGCAGTACTTC. The encoded protein is CASSSKGYEQYF. The V gene is TRBV13, the J gene TRBJ2-7; no reliable D call. Germline V gene sequence: CDR1 PRHDT, CDR2 FYEKMQ (reference sequence). The V and J ends lost 4 bases and 4 bases respectively, with 8 bases between them. CDR3 size: 12 residues.